This T cell receptor (beta chain) was found in a study of shared clonotypes between healthy human individuals. Libraries were prepared by immunoSEQ multiplex PCR; TCRdb keeps only in-frame clonotypes and omits some of them. This table holds over 2,000,000 clones, 93% found once. Germline V gene lookup returns CDR1 SGHDN and CDR2 FVKESK. The CDR3 covers 15 residues. V was pared by 3 bases and J by 5 bases, with 16 bases between. Naive CD8 cells lacked CD45RO, underwent positive selection for CCR7 and left out terminally differentiated effector memory CD45RA+ cells. The clonotype comes from a man younger than 30 in good health. Some clones in this sample may be carry-over from other donors' samples. J is TRBJ1-2 and V is TRBV14; D is unresolved. The source material was naive CD8+ T cells from PBMCs. CDR3 amino acids: CASSQKSGAWYGYTF. The DNA for the CDR3 is TGTGCCAGCAGCCAGAAATCGGGTGCCTGGTATGGCTACACCTTC.